A single sample gave rise to the 17 T cell receptor beta chains below, sequenced in a study of Graves' ophthalmopathy and Graves' hyperthyroidism. Using RNA transcripts, the TCR beta CDR3 regions were amplified. An initial RT-PCR round employing HTBI primers preceded a second-round multiplex PCR. TCRdb re-called the multiplex PCR reads with MiXCR, one entry per CDR3 protein. The sample consists of over a million distinct CDR3 sequences, 35% to 40% of them appearing once. Sequencing was carried out using peripheral blood or thyroid tissue (not recorded which). These receptor sequences come from an adult man with Graves' hyperthyroidism.

At least ten counts were recorded for this clonotype. The V and J genes are TRBV24-1 and TRBJ2-7; maybe TRBD1 (6 bases). The CDR3 contains 15 residues. The germline gives CDR1 KGHDR, CDR2 SFDVKD. V lost 4 bases, J lost 5 bases, and 17 bases lay in between. The CDR3 DNA reads TGTGCCACCAGTGACCCGGGCGCCCCAGGGGACGAGCAGTACTTC. This sequence encodes CATSDPGAPGDEQYF.

The J gene is TRBJ2-2, the V gene TRBV20-1, with 7 positions matching TRBD1. Germline lookup yields CDR1 DFQATT and CDR2 SNEGSKA (reference sequence). The CDR3 contains 14 residues. V shed 3 bases, J shed 5 bases, and the junction held 6 bases outside the gene matches. CDR3 in DNA: TGCAGTGCTAGGGACAAGACAGGGACCGGGGAGCTGTTTTTT. Protein sequence: CSARDKTGTGELFF.

This clonotype occurred many times. The chain is built from TRBV5-1 and TRBJ2-7; possible D gene TRBD2, 7 bases. Germline V gene sequence: CDR1 SGHRS, CDR2 YFSETQ. Trimming removed 3 bases at V and 6 bases at J, with 10 bases between. The CDR3 is made up of 12 amino acids. CDR3 amino acids: CASSSRGAEQYF. Here the CDR3 DNA reads TGCGCCAGCAGCTCCCGGGGGGCCGAGCAGTACTTC.

Many counts were recorded for this clonotype. The J gene is TRBJ2-7, the V gene TRBV7-6, with D unresolved. Between the trimmed V and J ends, which lost 1 base and 9 bases, there was a span of 16 bases. Germline V lookup: CDR1 SGHVS, CDR2 FNYEAQ. The length of the CDR3 is 14 residues. CDR3 sequence reads: CASSLDRTSLRQYF. The CDR3 DNA follows: TGTGCCAGCAGCTTAGACAGAACCTCGTTGAGGCAGTACTTC.

As regards this clonotype: A read error is possible here, since a much larger clone lies one base away. The rearrangement links TRBV6-2 or TRBV6-3 to TRBJ1-6; D unclear. The CDR3 is 12 residues long. The germline V gene encodes CDR1 MNHEY and CDR2 SVGEGT. Here the CDR3 DNA reads TGTGCCAGCAGTTTCGTCGGCTCACTCCTCCACTTT. This gives the protein CASSFVGSLLHF.

CDR3 nucleotides: TGCGCCAGCAGCCTAGAGACAGGGATGCCCTCCTACGAGCAGTACTTC. Translating it yields CASSLETGMPSYEQYF. The chain uses TRBV5-1 and TRBJ2-7; 7 nucleotides line up with TRBD1. The CDR3 runs 16 residues. The germline V gene encodes CDR1 SGHRS and CDR2 YFSETQ. V shed 4 bases, J shed 0 bases, and the junction held 10 bases outside the gene matches.

The rearrangement joins TRBV24-1 to TRBJ2-5; 10 nucleotides align to TRBD1. Germline CDR1 reads KGHDR; CDR2 reads SFDVKD. The CDR3 is 15 amino acids. Trimming cost V 6 bases and J 3 bases; bases outside gene matches: 6. The CDR3 DNA follows: TGTGCCACCAGTAAATGGACAGGGGGAGAAGAGACCCAGTACTTC. Protein product: CATSKWTGGEETQYF.

As to this clonotype: Mismatch with germline at one junction end may stem from a read error. This chain uses TRBV10-2 with TRBJ2-3; D unresolved. This CDR3 spans 16 amino acids. The germline V gene encodes CDR1 WSHSY and CDR2 SAAADI. The CDR3 nucleotides are TGTGCCAGCAGTTACTCGTGGCGTCGTTTCACAGATACGCAGTATTTT. Translated, it gives CASSYSWRRFTDTQYF.

A word on this clonotype: A clone one base away is much larger, so this may be a read error. The V gene is TRBV7-2, the J gene TRBJ1-6; TRBD1 is a possible D gene (5 bases). Germline assignment: CDR1 SGHTA and CDR2 FQGNSA. V lost 5 bases and J lost 7, with 15 bases in between. The CDR3 has 15 residues. CDR3 amino acids: CASSPPGTKNSPLHF. CDR3 DNA sequence: TGTGCCAGCAGCCCGCCCGGGACTAAGAATTCACCCCTCCACTTT. The full variable domain, completed using reference TRBV7-2 and TRBJ1-6, is GAGVSQSPSNKVTEKGKDVELRCDPISGHTALYWYRQSLGQGLEFLIYFQGNSAPDKSGLPSDRFSAERTGGSVSTLTIQRTQQEDSAVYLCASSPPGTKNSPLHFGNGTRLTVT.

This CDR3 is CASSLEMGYHEQYF. Here the CDR3 DNA reads TGTGCCAGCAGCTTGGAGATGGGGTATCACGAGCAGTACTTC. The chain employs TRBV7-2 and TRBJ2-7; no clear D. This CDR3 contains 14 residues. V dropped 3 bases and J dropped 5 bases, with 14 bases sitting between them. Germline CDR1 reads SGHTA; CDR2 reads FQGNSA.

The chain links TRBV5-1 to TRBJ1-2, with D uncertain. V lost 3 bases and J 0 bases, leaving 9 bases between the germline ends. This CDR3 comprises 14 residues. Germline values: CDR1 SGHRS, CDR2 YFSETQ. CDR3 protein: CASSSEGTNYGYTF. The DNA of the CDR3 is TGCGCCAGCAGCTCCGAGGGAACTAACTATGGCTACACCTTC.

This sequence joins TRBV7-2 and TRBJ2-7; TRBD2 agrees at 8 bases. Germline lookup yields CDR1 SGHTA and CDR2 FQGNSA. After removal of 5 bases from V and 2 bases from J, the junction contained 14 bases not matched to a gene. The CDR3 is 17 amino acids. The CDR3 nucleotides are TGTGCCAGCAGCCAGCGGGGTCAGGCGGGAGGCCCCTACGAGCAGTACTTC. Translation: CASSQRGQAGGPYEQYF.

This chain joins TRBV12-3 or TRBV12-4 and TRBJ2-5; D may be TRBD1 (6 bases). There are 14 residues in the CDR3. The germline V and J ends were trimmed by 5 bases and 2 bases, with 12 bases remaining between them. In DNA form, the CDR3 reads TGTGCCAGCAGTACAGGGAAACTTCAAGAGACCCAGTACTTC. As protein: CASSTGKLQETQYF.

The J gene is TRBJ2-7, the V gene TRBV27, with 8 bases that match TRBD2. Germline CDR1 reads MNHEY; CDR2 reads SMNVEV (reference sequence). The ends lost 3 bases at V and 3 bases at J; junction bases unmatched: 4. The CDR3 runs to 14 residues. The CDR3 here is CASSFGRADYEQYF. In DNA, the CDR3 is TGTGCCAGCAGTTTCGGGAGGGCGGACTACGAGCAGTACTTC.

This clonotype was observed a few times. The chain couples TRBV30 to TRBJ2-5; no clear D gene. CDR1 is GTSNPN, CDR2 SVGIG, per germline (reference sequence). The CDR3 totals 11 residues. V dropped 1 base and J dropped 5 bases, with 5 bases sitting between them. CDR3 bases: TGTGCCTGGAGTGCTAGGGAGACCCAGTACTTC. Its translation: CAWSARETQYF.

The chain combines TRBV29-1 with TRBJ1-4; D might be TRBD1 (6 bases). V was shortened by 1 base and J by 7 bases, with 16 bases between the two germline ends. This CDR3 is 15 amino acids long. Per germline, CDR1 SQVTM and CDR2 ANQGSEA. CDR3 DNA sequence: TGCAGCGTTGAAGTGGAGCAGGGAGGGGGTGAAAAACTGTTTTTT. Protein product: CSVEVEQGGGEKLFF.

The gene calls are TRBV9 and TRBJ1-6; possibly TRBD1 for D (6 bases). V lost 3 bases, J lost 4 bases, and 14 bases lay in between. Germline CDR1 reads SGDLS; CDR2 reads YYNGEE. CDR3 length: 16 amino acids. CDR3 coding DNA: TGTGCCAGCAGCGCTCTACTTACAGGGTATAATTCACCCCTCCACTTT. Protein: CASSALLTGYNSPLHF.